The source of this T cell receptor (beta chain) is a study of Graves' ophthalmopathy and Graves' hyperthyroidism. Findings and caveats of the study: A majority of expanded thyroid clonotypes exceeding 0.001 frequency were likewise present in blood.

Amplified TCR beta CDR3 regions were obtained using RNA transcripts as template. HTBI primers were used in a first-round RT-PCR, which preceded a second-round multiplex PCR. TCRdb processed the multiplex PCR reads anew with MiXCR; each CDR3 protein has one entry. The table has more than 1,000,000 distinct CDR3 sequences, less than 45% seen once; the top ten hold 11%. The CDR3 totals 11 residues. Germline CDR1 reads KGHSH; CDR2 reads LQKENI. The V end was cut by 2 bases, the J end by 6 bases, with 4 bases between. With regard to this clonotype: The antigen is undetermined.

The receptor was derived from an adult man with Graves' hyperthyroidism. The gene calls are TRBV18 and TRBJ1-2; D is unclear. Sequences were obtained from peripheral blood or thyroid tissue (not recorded which). The CDR3 DNA follows: TGTGCCAGCTCACCAAGCCATGGCTACACCTTC. Its protein is CASSPSHGYTF.